These 4 T cell receptor beta chains were all obtained from the same sample, sequenced in a study of T cells after yellow fever vaccination. TCRdb reanalysed the 5' RACE reads using MiXCR and keeps one entry per CDR3 protein. The profile shows about 350,000 distinct CDR3 sequences, about 7.8% of them singletons. The sequences come from PBMCs, collected roughly seven weeks after the first yellow fever vaccination. All receptors come from a man younger than 30 who received the YFV17D yellow fever vaccine.

This clonotype was observed at least ten times. V and J are TRBV7-9 and TRBJ2-1; 10 nucleotides line up with TRBD1. The CDR3 length is 16 residues. Germline V gives CDR1 SEHNR, CDR2 FQNEAQ (reference sequence). Losses at the gene ends were 1 base for V and 6 bases for J; bases not matched to a gene: 6. CDR3 sequence: CASSLGRTGGVNEQFF. The CDR3 nucleotides are TGTGCCAGCAGCTTAGGCCGGACAGGGGGAGTCAATGAGCAGTTCTTC.

This clonotype was detected a few times. V is TRBV7-8 and J is TRBJ2-3, with TRBD2 matching 8 bases. CDR1 is SGHVS and CDR2 is FQNEAQ in the germline V gene. The CDR3 has 16 residues. The J segment lost 5 bases and the V segment lost 1 base, leaving 8 bases of the junction unmatched. In DNA form, the CDR3 reads TGTGCCAGCAGCTTAGTCGGGGGGGGCCGTCGAGATACGCAGTATTTT. It is translated as CASSLVGGGRRDTQYF.

This clonotype was counted at least ten times. This rearrangement joins TRBV7-6 to TRBJ1-1; D is unclear. The CDR3 extends over 13 amino acids. CDR1 is SGHVS, CDR2 FNYEAQ, per germline. Deletions cut 5 bases from V and 1 base from J, with 8 bases between. The CDR3 DNA reads as TGTGCCAGCAGCAATACACCGAACACTGAAGCTTTCTTT. This sequence encodes CASSNTPNTEAFF. The variable domain in full, completed from reference TRBV7-6 and TRBJ1-1, reads GAGVSQSPRYKVTKRGQDVALRCDPISGHVSLYWYRQALGQGPEFLTYFNYEAQQDKSGLPNDRFSAERPEGSISTLTIQRTEQRDSAMYRCASSNTPNTEAFFGQGTRLTVV.

This sequence joins TRBV10-3 and TRBJ1-6, with D possibly TRBD1 on 6 matching bases. Germline V gives CDR1 ENHRY, CDR2 SYGVKD. Trimming left V 2 bases short and J 4 bases short, with 27 bases between. The CDR3 has 21 residues. CDR3 sequence: CAISELSSGTISGSYNSPLHF. In DNA form, the CDR3 reads TGTGCCATCAGTGAGCTCTCATCCGGGACAATTAGTGGATCTTATAATTCACCCCTCCACTTT.